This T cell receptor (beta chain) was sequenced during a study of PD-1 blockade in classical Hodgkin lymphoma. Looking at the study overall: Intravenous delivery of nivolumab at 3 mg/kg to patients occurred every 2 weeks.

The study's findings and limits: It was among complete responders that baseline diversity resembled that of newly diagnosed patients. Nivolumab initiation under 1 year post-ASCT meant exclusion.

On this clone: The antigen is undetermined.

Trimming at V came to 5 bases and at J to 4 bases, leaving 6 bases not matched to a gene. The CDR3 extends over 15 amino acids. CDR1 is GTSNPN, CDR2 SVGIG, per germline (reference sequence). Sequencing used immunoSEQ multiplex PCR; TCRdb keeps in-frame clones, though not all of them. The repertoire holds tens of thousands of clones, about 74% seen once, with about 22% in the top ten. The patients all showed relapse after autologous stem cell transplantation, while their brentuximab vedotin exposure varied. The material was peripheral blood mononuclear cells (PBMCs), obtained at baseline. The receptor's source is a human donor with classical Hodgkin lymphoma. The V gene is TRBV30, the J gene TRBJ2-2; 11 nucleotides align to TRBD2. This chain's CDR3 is CAWSGLAELTGELFF. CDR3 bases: TGTGCCTGGTCGGGACTAGCGGAACTCACCGGGGAGCTGTTTTTT.